The rows below give T cell receptor beta chains drawn from one sample of a study of immune evolution from preneoplasia to lung adenocarcinoma. Assay used: immunoSEQ multiplex PCR; TCRdb lists only in-frame clones, some missing. The data contain about 5,700 clones, roughly 80% of them singletons. The sample consisted of FFPE adjacent normal lung tissue. These receptors all stem from a person aged 70 to 79 with lung adenocarcinoma. Each CDR3 is given without its conserved first and last residue.

CDR3 length	V gene	J gene	CDR3 protein
10	TRBV6-5	TRBJ2-3	ASMDTADTQY
11	TRBV7-8	TRBJ2-7	ASSLRQLYEQY
12	TRBV7-6	TRBJ2-7	ASSLRQGIDEQY
11	TRBV27	TRBJ1-2	ANERDRPYGYT
11	TRBV6-1	TRBJ2-7	ASLLAGVREQY
13	TRBV29-1	TRBJ2-3	SILRDPNHTDTQY
13	TRBV6-4	TRBJ2-3	ASSSGLESTDTQY
14	TRBV7-6	TRBJ2-1	ASSPSLASSYNEQF
12	TRBV9	TRBJ1-1	ASSVGLGSAEAF
14	TRBV5-8	TRBJ2-7	ASSLASGFNSYEQY
11	TRBV7-9	TRBJ1-6	ASSLGTKSPLH
12	TRBV6-6	TRBJ1-4	ASSSTGASEKLF
12	TRBV4-3	TRBJ2-3	ASSQDDSTDTQY
11	TRBV7-2	TRBJ1-3	ASSSDRINTIY
17	TRBV12-5	TRBJ2-2	ASGSSAGLAELNTGELF
11	TRBV6-5	TRBJ1-4	ASSYKGDEKLF
11	TRBV5-8	TRBJ1-5	ASSLGINQPQH
15	TRBV2	TRBJ2-5	ASKGLREVSNQETQY
13	TRBV5-1	TRBJ2-1	ASSLAGNYLEEQF
12	TRBV7-2	TRBJ2-5	ASSLGGSLATQY
13	TRBV18	TRBJ2-1	ASSPRDSKLNEQF
10	TRBV6-6	TRBJ2-7	ASSLPPAEQY
12	TRBV28	TRBJ1-1	ASIATGRSFEAF
13	TRBV9	TRBJ1-1	ASSVKAGGLTEAF
14	TRBV19	TRBJ2-1	ASSPTSGVSYNEQF
13	TRBV6-5	TRBJ2-2	ASSYSPHVRGELF
13	TRBV7-9	TRBJ2-3	ASSLAGGPGDTQY
14	TRBV30	TRBJ2-5	AWIPSRGAVFYSQY
11	TRBV7-2	TRBJ2-3	ASSFQRRDTQY
13	TRBV2	TRBJ1-3	ASSEYRSAGNTIY
11	TRBV28	TRBJ1-1	ASRWTANTEAF
12	TRBV6-1	TRBJ2-7	ASSAPTGGYEQY
12	TRBV28	TRBJ1-1	ASSQPTGGSEAF
10	TRBV28	TRBJ2-7	ASTGGTYEQY
9	TRBV28	TRBJ1-1	ASLYYSEAF
13	TRBV6-5	TRBJ2-7	ASSYGWDKPYEQY
14	TRBV4-3	TRBJ2-1	ASSQEWDRGPNEQF
14	TRBV5-4	TRBJ2-3	ASSWEGGPPADTQY
14	TRBV7-8	TRBJ1-5	ASSPGGMLSNQPQH
12	TRBV6-5	TRBJ2-5	ASSYLGLAETQY
14	TRBV21-1	TRBJ1-5	ASSKTGTEQDQPQH
13	TRBV28	TRBJ1-3	ASSLLRSSGNTIY